This T cell receptor beta chain appears in the sequencing data of a study of T cell clones after liver transplantation. Study-level information: Immunosuppression withdrawal was tried within 2 years after liver transplantation in this trial. TCRbeta sequencing after a pre-transplant mixed lymphocyte reaction identified graft-donor-reactive clones, later tracked in post-transplant blood.

V dropped 3 bases and J dropped 1 base, with 11 bases sitting between them. Germline values: CDR1 SGHNT, CDR2 YYREEE (reference sequence). The length of the CDR3 is 16 residues. Proliferating CFSE-low MLR cells were sequenced to define alloreactive TCRbeta sequences. Profiled with immunoSEQ multiplex PCR; TCRdb holds only in-frame clones, not every one. The sample has approximately 6,300 clones, around 29% seen once. General study findings and limits: The donor-reactive repertoire was only partly measurable in a couple of subjects, lacking donor cells. Rather than being deleted, graft donor-reactive T cells may have moved into the graft.

Remarks on this clone: Its antigen remains unknown.

The chain uses TRBV5-4 and TRBJ2-6, with unresolved D. The TCR was taken from a human patient who received a liver transplant. Some T cells may be supplied by the graft donor. Sequencing input: CD4+ T cells from cultured PBMCs. In DNA, the CDR3 is TGTGCCAGCAGCTCGATAAGGCGGTCTGGGGCCAACGTCCTGACTTTC. Translated, it gives CASSSIRRSGANVLTF.